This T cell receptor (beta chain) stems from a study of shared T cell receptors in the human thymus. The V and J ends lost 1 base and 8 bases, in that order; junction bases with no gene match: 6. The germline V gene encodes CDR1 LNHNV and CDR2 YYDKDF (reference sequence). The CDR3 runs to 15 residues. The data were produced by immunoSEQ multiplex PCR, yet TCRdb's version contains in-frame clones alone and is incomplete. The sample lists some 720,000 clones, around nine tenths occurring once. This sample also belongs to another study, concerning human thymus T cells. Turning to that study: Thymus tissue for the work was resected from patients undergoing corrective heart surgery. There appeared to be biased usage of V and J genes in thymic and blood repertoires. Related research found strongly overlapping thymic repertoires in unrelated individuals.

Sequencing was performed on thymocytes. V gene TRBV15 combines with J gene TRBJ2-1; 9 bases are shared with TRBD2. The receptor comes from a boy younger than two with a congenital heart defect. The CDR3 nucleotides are TGTGCCACCAGCAGAGGTAGCGGGAGTACCGATGAGCAGTTCTTC. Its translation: CATSRGSGSTDEQFF.